This T cell receptor beta chain originates from a study of graft-versus-host responses after intestinal transplantation. At the level of the study: Recipients had multivisceral, liver-intestinal, or isolated intestinal transplants.

Generated by immunoSEQ multiplex PCR, the TCRdb table keeps only in-frame clones and is missing some. The sample has about 5,200 clones, around three quarters seen once. Intraepithelial and lamina propria lymphocytes were released after the graft tissue was processed. Germline-derived CDR1 and CDR2 are MRHNA and SNTAGT. The CDR3 runs 15 residues. Unmatched junction bases numbered 4, after V lost 0 bases and J lost 7 bases. Whole-study findings and limits: Early post-transplant declines in HvG were associated with peak levels of circulating GvH clones.

This clone has only a few counts. Antigen unknown. V usage is TRBV6-4 and J usage is TRBJ2-1, with 9 bases aligning to TRBD1. The source material was ileum tissue, sampled less than 270 days after intestinal transplant. The clonotype originates from a human patient who received an intestinal transplant, so some T cells may come from the graft donor. The CDR3 sequence: CASSDSTGGGNEQFF. CDR3 bases: TGTGCCAGCAGTGACTCGACAGGGGGAGGGAATGAGCAGTTCTTC.